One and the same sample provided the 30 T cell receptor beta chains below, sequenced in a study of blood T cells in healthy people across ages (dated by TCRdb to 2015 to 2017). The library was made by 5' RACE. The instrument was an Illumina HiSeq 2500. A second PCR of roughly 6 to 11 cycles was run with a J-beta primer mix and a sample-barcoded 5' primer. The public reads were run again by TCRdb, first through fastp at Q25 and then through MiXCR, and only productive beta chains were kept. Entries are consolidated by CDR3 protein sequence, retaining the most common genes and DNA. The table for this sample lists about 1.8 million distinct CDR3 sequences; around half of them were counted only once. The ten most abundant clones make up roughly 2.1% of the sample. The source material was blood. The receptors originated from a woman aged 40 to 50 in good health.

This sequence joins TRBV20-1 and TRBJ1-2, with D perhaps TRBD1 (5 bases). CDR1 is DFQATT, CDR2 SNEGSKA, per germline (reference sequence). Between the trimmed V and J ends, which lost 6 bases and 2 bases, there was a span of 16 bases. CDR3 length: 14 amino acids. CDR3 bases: TGCAGTGCACCAAACAGAGGGGAGAACTATGGCTACACCTTC. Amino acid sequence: CSAPNRGENYGYTF.

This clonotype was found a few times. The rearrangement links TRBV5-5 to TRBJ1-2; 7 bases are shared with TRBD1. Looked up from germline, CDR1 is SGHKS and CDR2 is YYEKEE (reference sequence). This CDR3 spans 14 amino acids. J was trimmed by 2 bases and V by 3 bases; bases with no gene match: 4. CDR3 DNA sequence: TGTGCCAGCAGCTCCGAACAGGGGAACTATGGCTACACCTTC. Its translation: CASSSEQGNYGYTF.

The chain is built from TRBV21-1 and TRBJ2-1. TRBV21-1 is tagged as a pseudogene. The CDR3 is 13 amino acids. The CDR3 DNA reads TGTGCCAGCAGCGCGAGGCCGAGGAATGAGCAGTTCTTC. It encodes CASSARPRNEQFF.

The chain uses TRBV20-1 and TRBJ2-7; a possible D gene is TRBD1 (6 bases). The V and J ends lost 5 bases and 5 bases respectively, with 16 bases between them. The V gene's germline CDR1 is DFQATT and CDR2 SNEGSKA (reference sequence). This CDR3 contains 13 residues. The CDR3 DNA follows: TGCAGTGCTGACGACAGGATCCCCCACGAGCAGTACTTC. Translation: CSADDRIPHEQYF.

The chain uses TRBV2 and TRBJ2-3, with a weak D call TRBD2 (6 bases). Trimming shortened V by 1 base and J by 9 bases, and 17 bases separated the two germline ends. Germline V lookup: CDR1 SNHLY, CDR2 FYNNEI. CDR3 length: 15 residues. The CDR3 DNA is TGTGCCAGCAGTGAAGGGCCTGGGGGGAAGGGCACGCAGTATTTT. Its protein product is CASSEGPGGKGTQYF. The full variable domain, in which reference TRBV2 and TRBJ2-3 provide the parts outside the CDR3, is EPEVTQTPSHQVTQMGQEVILRCVPISNHLYFYWYRQILGQKVEFLVSFYNNEISEKSEIFDDQFSVERPDGSNFTLKIRSTKLEDSAMYFCASSEGPGGKGTQYFGPGTRLTVL.

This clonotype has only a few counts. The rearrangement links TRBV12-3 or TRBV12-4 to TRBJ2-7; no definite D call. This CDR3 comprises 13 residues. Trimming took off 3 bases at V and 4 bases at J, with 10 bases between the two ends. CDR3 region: CASSFPPGYEQYF. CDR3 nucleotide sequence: TGTGCCAGCAGTTTCCCCCCAGGTTACGAGCAGTACTTC.

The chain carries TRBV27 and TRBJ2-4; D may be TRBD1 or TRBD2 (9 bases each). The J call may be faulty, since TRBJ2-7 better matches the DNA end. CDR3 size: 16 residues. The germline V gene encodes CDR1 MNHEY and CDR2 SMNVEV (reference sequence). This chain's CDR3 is CASNSRGGDRDPEQYF. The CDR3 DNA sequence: TGTGCCAGCAACAGTCGCGGGGGGGACAGGGACCCCGAGCAGTACTTC.

For the CDR3, the DNA is TGTGCCTGCGGGCGGACAAATAATTCACCCCTCCACTTT. Its protein is CACGRTNNSPLHF. This chain connects TRBV25-1 to TRBJ1-6; D perhaps matches TRBD1 (5 bases). The CDR3 is 13 amino acids. Looked up from germline, CDR1 is MGHDK and CDR2 is SYGVNS. With 11 bases removed from V and 5 bases from J, the gap between germline ends came to 13 bases.

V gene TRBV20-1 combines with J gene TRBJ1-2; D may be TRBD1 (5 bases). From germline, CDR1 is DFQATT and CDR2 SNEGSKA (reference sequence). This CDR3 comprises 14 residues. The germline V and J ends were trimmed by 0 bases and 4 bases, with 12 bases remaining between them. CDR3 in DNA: TGCAGTGCTAGAGAAGGGGTGGGAGTCTATGGCTACACCTTC. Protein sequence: CSAREGVGVYGYTF.

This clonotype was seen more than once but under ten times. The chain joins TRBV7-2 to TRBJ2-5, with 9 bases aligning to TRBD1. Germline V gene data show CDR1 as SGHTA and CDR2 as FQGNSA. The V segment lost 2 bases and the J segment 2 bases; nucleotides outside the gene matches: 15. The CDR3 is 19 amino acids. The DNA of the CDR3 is TGTGCCAGCAGCTTAAGGACAGGGGTGCTTACGAGCCCACAAGAGACCCAGTACTTC. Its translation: CASSLRTGVLTSPQETQYF.

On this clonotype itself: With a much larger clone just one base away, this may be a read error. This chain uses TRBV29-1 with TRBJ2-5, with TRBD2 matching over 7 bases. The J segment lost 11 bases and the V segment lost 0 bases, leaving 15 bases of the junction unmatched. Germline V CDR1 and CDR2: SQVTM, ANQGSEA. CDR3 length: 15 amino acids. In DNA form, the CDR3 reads TGCAGCGTTGAAGAACTAGCGTCCCGGTGGTATGAGCAGTACTTC. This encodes CSVEELASRWYEQYF.

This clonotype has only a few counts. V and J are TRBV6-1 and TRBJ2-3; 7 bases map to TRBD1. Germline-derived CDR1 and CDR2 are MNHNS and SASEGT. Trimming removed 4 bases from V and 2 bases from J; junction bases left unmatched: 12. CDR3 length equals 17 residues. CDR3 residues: CASSGPTGAMFTDTQYF. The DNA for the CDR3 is TGTGCCAGCAGTGGACCAACAGGGGCGATGTTCACAGATACGCAGTATTTT.

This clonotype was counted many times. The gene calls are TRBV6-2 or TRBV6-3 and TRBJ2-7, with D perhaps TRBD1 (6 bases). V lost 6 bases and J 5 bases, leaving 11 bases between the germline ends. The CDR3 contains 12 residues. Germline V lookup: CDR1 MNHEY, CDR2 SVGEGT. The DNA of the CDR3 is TGTGCCAGCAGCCAAACAGGGAACGAGCAGTACTTC. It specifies CASSQTGNEQYF.

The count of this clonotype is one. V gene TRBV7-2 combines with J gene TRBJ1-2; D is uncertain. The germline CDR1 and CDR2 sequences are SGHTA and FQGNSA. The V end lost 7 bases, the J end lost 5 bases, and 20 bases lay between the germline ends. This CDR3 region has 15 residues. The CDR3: CASTPERAGIYGYTF. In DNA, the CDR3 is TGTGCCAGCACCCCGGAAAGGGCGGGGATATATGGCTACACCTTC.

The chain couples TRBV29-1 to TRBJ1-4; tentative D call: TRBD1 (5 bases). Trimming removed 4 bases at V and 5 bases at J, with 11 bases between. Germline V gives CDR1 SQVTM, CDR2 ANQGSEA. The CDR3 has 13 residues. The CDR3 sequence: CSVGGQPNEKLFF. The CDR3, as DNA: TGCAGCGTTGGCGGACAACCGAATGAAAAACTGTTTTTT. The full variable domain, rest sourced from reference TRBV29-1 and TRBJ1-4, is SAVISQKPSRDICQRGTSLTIQCQVDSQVTMMFWYRQQPGQSLTLIATANQGSEATYESGFVIDKFPISRPNLTFSTLTVSNMSPEDSSIYLCSVGGQPNEKLFFGSGTQLSVL.

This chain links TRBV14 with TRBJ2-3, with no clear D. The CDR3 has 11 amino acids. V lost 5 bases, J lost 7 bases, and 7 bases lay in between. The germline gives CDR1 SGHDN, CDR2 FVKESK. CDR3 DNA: TGTGCCAGCAGCGCGGCTAATACGCAGTATTTT. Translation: CASSAANTQYF.

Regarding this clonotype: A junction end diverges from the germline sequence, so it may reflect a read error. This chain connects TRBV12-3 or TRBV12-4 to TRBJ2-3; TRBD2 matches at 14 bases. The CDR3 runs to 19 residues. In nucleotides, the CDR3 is TGTGCCAGCACCGGCCGAGGGACTAGCGGGAGAACTAGCACAGATATGCAGTATTTT. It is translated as CASTGRGTSGRTSTDMQYF.

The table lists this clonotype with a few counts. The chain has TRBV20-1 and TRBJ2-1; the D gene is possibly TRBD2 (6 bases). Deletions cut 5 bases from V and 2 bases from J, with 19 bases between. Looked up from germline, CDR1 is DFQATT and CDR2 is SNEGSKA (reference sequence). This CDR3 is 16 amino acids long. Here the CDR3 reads CSAPPQRGVPYNEQFF. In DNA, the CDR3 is TGCAGTGCTCCCCCCCAACGCGGGGTCCCCTACAATGAGCAGTTCTTC.

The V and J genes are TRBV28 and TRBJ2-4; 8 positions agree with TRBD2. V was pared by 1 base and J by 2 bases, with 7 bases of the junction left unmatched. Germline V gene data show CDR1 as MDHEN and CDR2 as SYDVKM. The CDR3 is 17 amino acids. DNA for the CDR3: TGTGCCAGCAGTTTATATGGCGGGGGGAGCACCAAAAACATTCAGTACTTC. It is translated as CASSLYGGGSTKNIQYF.

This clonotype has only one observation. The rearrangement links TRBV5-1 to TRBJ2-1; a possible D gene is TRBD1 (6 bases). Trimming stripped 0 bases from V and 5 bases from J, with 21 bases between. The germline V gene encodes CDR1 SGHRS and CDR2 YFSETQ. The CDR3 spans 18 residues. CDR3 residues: CASSLDRGQPRIHNEQFF. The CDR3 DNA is TGCGCCAGCAGCTTGGATCGTGGACAGCCTCGAATCCACAATGAGCAGTTCTTC.

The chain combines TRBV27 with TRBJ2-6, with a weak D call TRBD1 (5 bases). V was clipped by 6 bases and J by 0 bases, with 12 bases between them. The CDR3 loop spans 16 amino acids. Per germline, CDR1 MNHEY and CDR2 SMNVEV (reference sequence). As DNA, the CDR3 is TGTGCCAGCAGCCTACGACAGTTCTCTGGGGCCAACGTCCTGACTTTC. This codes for CASSLRQFSGANVLTF.

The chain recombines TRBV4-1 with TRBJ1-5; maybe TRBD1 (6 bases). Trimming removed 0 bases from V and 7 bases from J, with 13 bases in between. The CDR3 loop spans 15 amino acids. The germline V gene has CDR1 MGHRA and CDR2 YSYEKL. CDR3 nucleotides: TGCGCCAGCAGCCAAGAACGGCAGGGGCTGCAGCCCCAGCATTTT. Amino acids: CASSQERQGLQPQHF.

CDR3 coding DNA: TGTGCCACCAACGGGGGTCTGAGAACAGATACGCAGTATTTT. Residues: CATNGGLRTDTQYF. V and J are TRBV28 and TRBJ2-3, with a possible D match to TRBD2 (6 bases). The CDR3 sequence is 14 residues long. Trimming took off 10 bases at V and 3 bases at J, with 17 bases between the two ends. Per the germline V gene, CDR1 is MDHEN and CDR2 is SYDVKM.

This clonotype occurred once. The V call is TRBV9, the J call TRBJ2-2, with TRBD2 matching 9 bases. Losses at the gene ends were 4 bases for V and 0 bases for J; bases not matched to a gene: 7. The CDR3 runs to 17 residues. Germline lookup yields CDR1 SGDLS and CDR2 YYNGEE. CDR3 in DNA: TGTGCCAGCAGCCCTTGGAGCGGGGGGTCGAACACCGGGGAGCTGTTTTTT. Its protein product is CASSPWSGGSNTGELFF.

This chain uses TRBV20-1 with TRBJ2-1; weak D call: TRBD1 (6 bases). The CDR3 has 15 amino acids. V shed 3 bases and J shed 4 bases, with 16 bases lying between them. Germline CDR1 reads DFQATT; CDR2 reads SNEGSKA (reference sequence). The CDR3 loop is CSARVQGVGYNEQFF. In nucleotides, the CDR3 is TGCAGTGCTAGGGTACAGGGCGTGGGGTACAATGAGCAGTTCTTC.

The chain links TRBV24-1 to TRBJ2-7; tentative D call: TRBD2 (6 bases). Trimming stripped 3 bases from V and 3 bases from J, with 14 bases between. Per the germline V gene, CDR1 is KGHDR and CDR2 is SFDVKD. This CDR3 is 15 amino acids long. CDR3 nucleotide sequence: TGTGCCACCAGTGATCCTAGACGGGGGTTCTACGAGCAGTACTTC. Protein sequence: CATSDPRRGFYEQYF.

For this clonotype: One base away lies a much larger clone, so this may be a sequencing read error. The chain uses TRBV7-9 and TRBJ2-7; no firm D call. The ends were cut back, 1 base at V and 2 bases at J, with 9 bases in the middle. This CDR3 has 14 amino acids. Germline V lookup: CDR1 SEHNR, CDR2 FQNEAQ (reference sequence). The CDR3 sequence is CASSLGAVAYEQYF. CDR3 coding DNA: TGTGCCAGCAGCTTAGGCGCGGTTGCCTACGAGCAGTACTTC.

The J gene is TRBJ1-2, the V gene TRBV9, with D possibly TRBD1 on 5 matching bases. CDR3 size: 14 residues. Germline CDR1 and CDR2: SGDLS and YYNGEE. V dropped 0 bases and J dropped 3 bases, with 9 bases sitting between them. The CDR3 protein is CASSVEEGHYGYTF. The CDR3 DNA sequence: TGTGCCAGCAGCGTAGAGGAGGGGCACTATGGCTACACCTTC. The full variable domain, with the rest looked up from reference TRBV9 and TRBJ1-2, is DSGVTQTPKHLITATGQRVTLRCSPRSGDLSVYWYQQSLDQGLQFLIQYYNGEERAKGNILERFSAQQFPDLHSELNLSSLELGDSALYFCASSVEEGHYGYTFGSGTRLTVV.

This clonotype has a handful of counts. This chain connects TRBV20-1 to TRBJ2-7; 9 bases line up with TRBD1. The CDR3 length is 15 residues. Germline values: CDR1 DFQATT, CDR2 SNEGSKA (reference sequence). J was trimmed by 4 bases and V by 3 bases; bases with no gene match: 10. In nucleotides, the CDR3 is TGCAGTGCTAGGGTTTTTGGACAGGGGCTGTACGAGCAGTACTTC. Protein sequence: CSARVFGQGLYEQYF.

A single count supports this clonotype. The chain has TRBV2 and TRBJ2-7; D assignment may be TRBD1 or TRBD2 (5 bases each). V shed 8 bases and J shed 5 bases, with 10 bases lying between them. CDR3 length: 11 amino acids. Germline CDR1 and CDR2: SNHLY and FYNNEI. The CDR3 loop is CASGGRDEQYF. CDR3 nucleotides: TGTGCCAGCGGGGGACGGGACGAGCAGTACTTC.